The 9 T cell receptor beta chains reported below all come from one sample, sequenced in a study of OX40 agonist ivuxolimab in advanced cancers. The data were produced by immunoSEQ multiplex PCR, yet TCRdb's version contains in-frame clones alone and is incomplete. This sample has roughly 76,000 clones, with 91% found just once. The input for sequencing was CD4+ or CD8+ T cells sorted from blood, taken in a trial of the OX40 agonist ivuxolimab. The source of these receptors is an adult with an advanced solid tumor such as melanoma, head and neck, liver or kidney cancer.

This clone was recorded once. The chain joins TRBV21-1 to TRBJ2-6; TRBD1, the table's D call, was not compared with the DNA. TRBV21-1 corresponds to a pseudogene. The CDR3 runs 18 residues. CDR3 residues: CASSKPGTGRSGANVLTF. The CDR3 bases are TGTGCCAGCAGCAAGCCCGGGACAGGACGATCTGGGGCCAACGTCCTGACTTTC.

The chain joins TRBV5-1 to TRBJ2-5, with 7 bases aligning to TRBD1. Germline V gives CDR1 SGHRS, CDR2 YFSETQ. The V and J ends lost 4 bases and 5 bases, in that order; junction bases with no gene match: 14. There are 16 residues in the CDR3. The CDR3 sequence: CASSLPPTGQGETQYF. DNA of the CDR3: TGCGCCAGCAGCCTTCCTCCGACAGGGCAAGGCGAGACCCAGTACTTC.

The genes are TRBV23-1 and TRBJ2-3; 8 bases line up with TRBD1. TRBV23-1 falls under the ORF class, with uncertain function. The ends lost 4 bases at V and 0 bases at J; junction bases unmatched: 6. The CDR3 is 16 residues long. This CDR3 reads CASSPGQDSSTDTQYF. The CDR3 DNA follows: TGCGCCAGCAGTCCGGGACAGGATTCTAGCACAGATACGCAGTATTTT.

This rearrangement joins TRBV2 to TRBJ1-5; D perhaps matches TRBD1 (6 bases). This CDR3 has 15 residues. The V gene lost 6 bases and the J gene lost 0 bases, with 12 bases spanning the gap. Looked up from germline, CDR1 is SNHLY and CDR2 is FYNNEI. The CDR3 nucleotides read TGTGCCAGCAGGGGGGCAGGGACTAGCAATCAGCCCCAGCATTTT. Residues: CASRGAGTSNQPQHF.

This clone was picked up a small number of times. This chain links TRBV7-8 with TRBJ2-5, with D possibly matching TRBD2 (5 bases). Trimming shortened V by 5 bases and J by 4 bases, and 20 bases separated the two germline ends. The CDR3 sequence is 16 residues long. Germline loops: CDR1 SGHVS, CDR2 FQNEAQ. The CDR3 loop reads CASSPPSGRGLETQYF. CDR3 nucleotide sequence: TGTGCCAGCAGCCCCCCTAGTGGACGAGGGTTAGAGACCCAGTACTTC.

The chain joins TRBV5-1 to TRBJ1-4; possibly TRBD1 for D (6 bases). CDR1 SGHRS and CDR2 YFSETQ come from the germline V gene. The CDR3 sequence is 16 residues long. The V end lost 1 base, the J end lost 2 bases, and 12 bases lay between the germline ends. CDR3 amino acids: CASSLTGRGTNEKLFF. CDR3 DNA sequence: TGCGCCAGCAGCTTGACTGGCAGGGGTACTAATGAAAAACTGTTTTTT.

The V call is TRBV4-1, the J call TRBJ2-7, with D possibly TRBD2 on 6 matching bases. V dropped 1 base and J dropped 6 bases, with 13 bases sitting between them. The length of the CDR3 is 14 residues. Germline loops: CDR1 MGHRA, CDR2 YSYEKL. CDR3 nucleotides: TGCGCCAGCAGCCAAGTGGAGGGTATCTCCGAGCAGTACTTC. Translating it yields CASSQVEGISEQYF.

Written as DNA, the CDR3 is TGTGCCAGCAGCTTAGTGCTGGGGCTAGGTGAAAAACTGTTTTTT. This sequence encodes CASSLVLGLGEKLFF. The rearrangement uses TRBV11-2 and TRBJ1-4, with D possibly being TRBD1 (5 bases). The germline V gene has CDR1 SGHAT and CDR2 FQNNGV. The CDR3 is made up of 15 amino acids. Trimming took off 1 base at V and 7 bases at J, with 13 bases between the two ends.

The chain carries TRBV7-9 and TRBJ1-6; D ambiguous. The CDR3 has 15 amino acids. V was cut by 5 bases and J by 6 bases, with 14 bases left in between. Per the germline V gene, CDR1 is SEHNR and CDR2 is FQNEAQ (reference sequence). The CDR3 DNA reads TGTGCCAGCAGCCAAAGAAGCGGCCCTAATTCACCCCTCCACTTT. It is translated as CASSQRSGPNSPLHF.